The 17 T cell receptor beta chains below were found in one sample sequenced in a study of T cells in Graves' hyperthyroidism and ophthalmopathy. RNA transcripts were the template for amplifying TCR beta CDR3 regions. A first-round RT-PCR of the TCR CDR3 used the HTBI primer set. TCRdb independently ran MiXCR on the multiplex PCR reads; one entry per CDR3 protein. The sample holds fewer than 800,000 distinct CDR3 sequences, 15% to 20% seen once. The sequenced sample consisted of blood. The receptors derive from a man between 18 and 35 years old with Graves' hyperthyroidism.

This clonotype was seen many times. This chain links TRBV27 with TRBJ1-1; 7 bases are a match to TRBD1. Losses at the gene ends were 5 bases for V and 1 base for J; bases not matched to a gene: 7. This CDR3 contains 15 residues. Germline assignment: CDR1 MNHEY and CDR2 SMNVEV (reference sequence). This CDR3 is CASSPGGGWNTEAFF. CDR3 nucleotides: TGTGCCAGCAGTCCTGGAGGGGGCTGGAACACTGAAGCTTTCTTT.

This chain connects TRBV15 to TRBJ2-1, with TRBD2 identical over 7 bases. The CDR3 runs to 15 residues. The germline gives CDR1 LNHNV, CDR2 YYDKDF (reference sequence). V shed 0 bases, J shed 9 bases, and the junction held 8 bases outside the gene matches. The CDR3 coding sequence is TGTGCCACCAGCAGAGATAGGGCTAGCGGTCGTGAGCAGTTCTTC. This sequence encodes CATSRDRASGREQFF.

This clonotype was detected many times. CDR3 DNA sequence: TGTGCCAGCAGCTTAGGGCGGGTAAGCTCCTACGAGCAGTACTTC. Translated: CASSLGRVSSYEQYF. The genes are TRBV7-2 and TRBJ2-7; a possible D gene is TRBD2 (5 bases). Trimming took off 1 base at V and 0 bases at J, with 10 bases between the two ends. This CDR3 contains 15 residues. Looked up from germline, CDR1 is SGHTA and CDR2 is FQGNSA.

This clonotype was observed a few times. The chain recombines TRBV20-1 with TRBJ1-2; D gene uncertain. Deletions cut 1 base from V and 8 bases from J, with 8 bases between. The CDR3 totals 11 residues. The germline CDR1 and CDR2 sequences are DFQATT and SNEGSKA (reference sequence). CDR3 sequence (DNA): TGCAGTGCTAGAGTTTTGGGGGGCTACACCTTC. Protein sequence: CSARVLGGYTF.

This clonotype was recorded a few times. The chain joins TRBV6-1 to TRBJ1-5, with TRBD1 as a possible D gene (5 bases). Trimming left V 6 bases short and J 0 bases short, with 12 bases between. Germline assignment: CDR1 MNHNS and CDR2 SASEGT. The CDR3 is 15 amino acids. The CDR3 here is CASSPAGFSNQPQHF. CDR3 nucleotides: TGTGCCAGCAGCCCAGCAGGGTTTAGCAATCAGCCCCAGCATTTT.

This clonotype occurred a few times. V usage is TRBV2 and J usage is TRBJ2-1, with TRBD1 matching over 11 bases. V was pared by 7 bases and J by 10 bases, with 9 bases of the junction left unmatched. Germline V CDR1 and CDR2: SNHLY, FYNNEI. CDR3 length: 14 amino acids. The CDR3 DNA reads TGTGCCAGCAAAGCCGGGACAGGGGGACGAGAGCAGTTCTTC. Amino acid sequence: CASKAGTGGREQFF.

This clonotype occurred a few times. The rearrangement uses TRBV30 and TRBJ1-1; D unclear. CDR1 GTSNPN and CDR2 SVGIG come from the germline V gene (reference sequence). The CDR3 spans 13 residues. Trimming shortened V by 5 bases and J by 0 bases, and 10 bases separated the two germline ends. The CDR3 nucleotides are TGTGCCTGGCATATTCCAATGAACACTGAAGCTTTCTTT. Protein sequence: CAWHIPMNTEAFF.

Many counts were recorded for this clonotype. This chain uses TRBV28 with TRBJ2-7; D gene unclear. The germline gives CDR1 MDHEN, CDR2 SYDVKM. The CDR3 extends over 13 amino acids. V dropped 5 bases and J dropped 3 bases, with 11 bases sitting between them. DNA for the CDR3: TGTGCCAGCAGTACCCGGACCAGCTACGAGCAGTACTTC. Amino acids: CASSTRTSYEQYF.

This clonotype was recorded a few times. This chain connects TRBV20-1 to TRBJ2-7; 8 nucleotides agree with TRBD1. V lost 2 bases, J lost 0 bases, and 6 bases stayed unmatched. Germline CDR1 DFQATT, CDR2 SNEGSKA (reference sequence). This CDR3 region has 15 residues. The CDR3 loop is CSARPGQEYSYEQYF. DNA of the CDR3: TGCAGTGCTAGACCGGGACAGGAATACTCCTACGAGCAGTACTTC.

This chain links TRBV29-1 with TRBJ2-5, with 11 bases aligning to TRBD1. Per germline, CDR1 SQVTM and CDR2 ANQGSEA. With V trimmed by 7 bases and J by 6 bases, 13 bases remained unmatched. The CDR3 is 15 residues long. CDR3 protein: CSARPWTGGMKTQYF. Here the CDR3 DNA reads TGCAGCGCGCGACCTTGGACAGGGGGCATGAAGACCCAGTACTTC.

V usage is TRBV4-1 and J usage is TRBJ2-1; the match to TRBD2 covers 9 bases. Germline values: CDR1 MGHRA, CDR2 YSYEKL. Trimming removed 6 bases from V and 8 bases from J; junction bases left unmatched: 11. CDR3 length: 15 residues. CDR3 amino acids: CASRFTREGGDEQFF. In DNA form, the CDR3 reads TGCGCCAGCAGATTCACGCGGGAGGGCGGGGATGAGCAGTTCTTC.

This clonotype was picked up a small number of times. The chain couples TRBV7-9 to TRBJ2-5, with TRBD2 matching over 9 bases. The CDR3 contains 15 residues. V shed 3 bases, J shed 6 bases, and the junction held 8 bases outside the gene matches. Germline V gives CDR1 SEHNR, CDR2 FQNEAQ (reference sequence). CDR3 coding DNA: TGTGCCAGCAGCTTCACTAGCGGGTATCAGAAGACCCAGTACTTC. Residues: CASSFTSGYQKTQYF.

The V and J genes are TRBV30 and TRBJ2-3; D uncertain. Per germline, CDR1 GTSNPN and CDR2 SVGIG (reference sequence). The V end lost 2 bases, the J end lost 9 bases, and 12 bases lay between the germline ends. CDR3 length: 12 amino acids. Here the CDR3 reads CAWSPTSRTQYF. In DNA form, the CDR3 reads TGTGCCTGGAGTCCGACCTCTAGGACGCAGTATTTT.

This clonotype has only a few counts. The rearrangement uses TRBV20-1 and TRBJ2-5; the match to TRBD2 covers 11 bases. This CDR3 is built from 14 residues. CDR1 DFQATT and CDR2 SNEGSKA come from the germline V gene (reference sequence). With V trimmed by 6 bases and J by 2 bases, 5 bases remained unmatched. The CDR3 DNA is TGCAGTGCAAGACGGACTAGCGGGCAAGAGACCCAGTACTTC. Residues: CSARRTSGQETQYF.

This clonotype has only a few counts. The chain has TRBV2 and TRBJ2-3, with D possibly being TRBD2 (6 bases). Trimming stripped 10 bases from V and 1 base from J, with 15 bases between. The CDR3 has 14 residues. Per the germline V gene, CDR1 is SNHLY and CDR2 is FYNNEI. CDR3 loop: CATTPGLRTDTQYF. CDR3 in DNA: TGTGCCACCACCCCGGGACTCCGCACAGATACGCAGTATTTT.

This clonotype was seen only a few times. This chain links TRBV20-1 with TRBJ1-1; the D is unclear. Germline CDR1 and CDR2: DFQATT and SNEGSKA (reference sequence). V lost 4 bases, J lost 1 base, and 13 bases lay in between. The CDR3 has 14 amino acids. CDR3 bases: TGCAGTGCTATATCCGCCAGGAGGAACACTGAAGCTTTCTTT. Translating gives CSAISARRNTEAFF.

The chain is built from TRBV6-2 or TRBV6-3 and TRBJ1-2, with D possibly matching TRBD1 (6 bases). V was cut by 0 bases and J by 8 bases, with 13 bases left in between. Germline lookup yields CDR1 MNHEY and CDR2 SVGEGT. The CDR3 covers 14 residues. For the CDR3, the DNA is TGTGCCAGCAGTTACTCGGGGCAGGGGTCGGGCTACACCTTC. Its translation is CASSYSGQGSGYTF.